These 30 T cell receptor beta chains came from one sample sequenced in a study of graft-versus-host responses after intestinal transplantation. Produced via immunoSEQ multiplex PCR; TCRdb's table is partial and in-frame only. The table shows around 37,000 clones, with roughly 87% occurring only once. Lymphocytes from graft epithelium and lamina propria were isolated. This specimen was ileum tissue, taken almost 210 days after intestinal transplant. These receptors originate from a human patient who received an intestinal transplant, so some T cells may come from the graft donor.

This clone was recorded once. The chain uses TRBV7-9 and TRBJ2-3; 9 bases map to TRBD1. V trimming: 3 bases; J trimming: 4 bases; junction bases outside the gene matches: 2. CDR1 and CDR2 from the germline V gene are SEHNR and FQNEAQ (reference sequence). The CDR3 length is 14 residues. CDR3 DNA sequence: TGTGCCAGCAGCTTGACAGGGGGGGCAGATACGCAGTATTTT. Translating gives CASSLTGGADTQYF.

This rearrangement joins TRBV9 to TRBJ2-7; 8 nucleotides line up with TRBD2. V lost 4 bases to trimming and J lost 3 bases; unmatched junction nucleotides: 6. In germline, CDR1 is SGDLS, CDR2 YYNGEE. The CDR3 loop spans 14 amino acids. The CDR3 region is CASSPSGSFYEQYF. CDR3 coding DNA: TGTGCCAGCAGCCCAAGCGGGAGTTTCTACGAGCAGTACTTC.

The chain combines TRBV29-1 with TRBJ1-1, with 8 nucleotides matching TRBD1. The CDR3 is 14 amino acids. Germline lookup yields CDR1 SQVTM and CDR2 ANQGSEA. Trimming took 4 bases from V and 4 from J; bases not matched to a gene: 8. The CDR3 is CSVGTGLVSTEAFF. The CDR3 bases are TGCAGCGTTGGGACAGGGTTGGTGAGCACTGAAGCTTTCTTT. Combining the CDR3 with reference TRBV29-1 and TRBJ1-1 gives the whole variable domain SAVISQKPSRDICQRGTSLTIQCQVDSQVTMMFWYRQQPGQSLTLIATANQGSEATYESGFVIDKFPISRPNLTFSTLTVSNMSPEDSSIYLCSVGTGLVSTEAFFGQGTRLTVV.

The chain recombines TRBV4-1 with TRBJ1-4; no clear D gene. This CDR3 spans 14 amino acids. Trimming stripped 0 bases from V and 5 bases from J, with 7 bases between. Looked up from germline, CDR1 is MGHRA and CDR2 is YSYEKL. For the CDR3, the DNA is TGCGCCAGCAGCCAAGACCCAAAGAATGAAAAACTGTTTTTT. This encodes CASSQDPKNEKLFF.

This chain links TRBV11-1 with TRBJ2-2, with 9 bases identical to TRBD1. This CDR3 contains 14 residues. Trimming took 5 bases from V and 6 from J; bases not matched to a gene: 4. Germline V gene data show CDR1 as SGHAT and CDR2 as FQDESV (reference sequence). DNA of the CDR3: TGTGCCAGCAGCCCGGACAGGGGAGCCGGGGAGCTGTTTTTT. This encodes CASSPDRGAGELFF. The full variable domain, in which reference TRBV11-1 and TRBJ2-2 provide the parts outside the CDR3, is EAEVAQSPRYKITEKSQAVAFWCDPISGHATLYWYRQILGQGPELLVQFQDESVVDDSQLPKDRFSAERLKGVDSTLKIQPAELGDSAMYLCASSPDRGAGELFFGEGSRLTVL.

The rearrangement joins TRBV7-2 to TRBJ1-5, with D perhaps TRBD1 (6 bases). V was trimmed by 5 bases and J by 6 bases, leaving 11 bases between them. CDR1 and CDR2 (germline): SGHTA, FQGNSA. The CDR3 has 13 amino acids. As DNA, the CDR3 is TGTGCCAGCAGCCAACAGGGCGGTCAGCCCCAGCATTTT. Protein product: CASSQQGGQPQHF.

This chain links TRBV30 with TRBJ1-4, with D unclear. The germline V gene has CDR1 GTSNPN and CDR2 SVGIG (reference sequence). V was pared by 4 bases and J by 7 bases, with 19 bases between. The CDR3 consists of 15 residues. The DNA of the CDR3 is TGTGCCTGGAACGGCGGAGGAGTACGGGGTGAAAAACTGTTTTTT. Translating gives CAWNGGGVRGEKLFF.

The chain carries TRBV19 and TRBJ1-1; the match to TRBD1 covers 9 bases. CDR3 length: 15 amino acids. Trimming cost V 2 bases and J 5 bases; bases outside gene matches: 6. Germline V CDR1 and CDR2: LNHDA, SQIVND (reference sequence). CDR3: CASSILGQGGTEAFF. DNA for the CDR3: TGTGCCAGTAGTATATTGGGACAGGGAGGGACTGAAGCTTTCTTT.

The chain is built from TRBV5-1 and TRBJ2-1, with a weak D call TRBD1 (7 bases). The CDR3 extends over 15 amino acids. Germline V gives CDR1 SGHRS, CDR2 YFSETQ. V dropped 4 bases and J dropped 5 bases, with 16 bases sitting between them. The CDR3: CASSQTGRRDNEQFF. The CDR3 nucleotides read TGCGCCAGCAGCCAGACAGGGAGGAGAGACAATGAGCAGTTCTTC.

This rearrangement joins TRBV4-1 to TRBJ2-7; 11 bases map to TRBD2. Germline V gene lookup returns CDR1 MGHRA and CDR2 YSYEKL. Germline trimming cut 3 bases from V and 7 bases from J; bases unmatched to any gene: 11. The CDR3 consists of 16 residues. CDR3 sequence reads: CASSQPGLAVAGEQYF. CDR3 coding DNA: TGCGCCAGCAGCCAGCCGGGACTAGCGGTCGCCGGAGAGCAGTACTTC.

This clone was seen once. The chain links TRBV13 to TRBJ2-3; 13 bases match TRBD2. The V gene's germline CDR1 is PRHDT and CDR2 FYEKMQ (reference sequence). J was trimmed by 5 bases and V by 2 bases; bases with no gene match: 4. This CDR3 is built from 16 residues. In DNA form, the CDR3 reads TGTGCCAGCAGCTTACGACTAGCGGGAGGTGTAGATACGCAGTATTTT. This gives the protein CASSLRLAGGVDTQYF.

This clone has just one count. This chain connects TRBV6-5 to TRBJ2-3, with 8 bases matching TRBD1. The CDR3 contains 15 residues. The ends lost 1 base at V and 3 bases at J; junction bases unmatched: 3. Per germline, CDR1 MNHEY and CDR2 SVGAGI. The chain's CDR3 is CASSYFRTGTDTQYF. The CDR3 DNA is TGTGCCAGCAGTTACTTTAGGACAGGGACAGATACGCAGTATTTT.

This chain connects TRBV10-3 to TRBJ1-4; the D is unclear. V was shortened by 10 bases and J by 2 bases, with 8 bases between the two germline ends. The CDR3 covers 12 residues. From germline, CDR1 is ENHRY and CDR2 SYGVKD. The CDR3 sequence: CATSGTNEKLFF. The CDR3 DNA reads as TGTGCCACCAGCGGGACTAATGAAAAACTGTTTTTT.

The chain is built from TRBV5-1 and TRBJ2-1; D remains unclear. The ends were cut back, 10 bases at V and 5 bases at J, with 22 bases in the middle. Germline V lookup: CDR1 SGHRS, CDR2 YFSETQ. The CDR3 has 15 amino acids. For the CDR3, the DNA is TGCGCCGGGATTTTTGCCCGAACGGAGAACAATGAGCAGTTCTTC. Protein: CAGIFARTENNEQFF.

The chain carries TRBV4-1 and TRBJ2-5; D unresolved. This CDR3 is built from 15 residues. The V gene's germline CDR1 is MGHRA and CDR2 YSYEKL. V lost 1 base to trimming and J lost 1 base, with 10 bases between them. The CDR3: CASSQGIRVQETQYF. In DNA form, the CDR3 reads TGCGCCAGCAGCCAAGGGATAAGGGTCCAAGAGACCCAGTACTTC.

The chain is built from TRBV6-1 and TRBJ2-1, with a tentative D call TRBD1 (6 bases). V lost 2 bases to trimming and J lost 0 bases, with 11 bases between them. Germline V gives CDR1 MNHNS, CDR2 SASEGT. This CDR3 spans 16 amino acids. CDR3 residues: CASSELRGGSYNEQFF. DNA of the CDR3: TGTGCCAGCAGTGAACTTCGAGGGGGCTCCTACAATGAGCAGTTCTTC.

The rearrangement links TRBV5-6 to TRBJ1-1, with D perhaps TRBD1 (5 bases). Germline CDR1 SGHDT, CDR2 YYEEEE. CDR3 length equals 12 residues. V lost 4 bases and J 5 bases, leaving 9 bases between the germline ends. The CDR3 DNA sequence: TGTGCCAGCAGCCCGGGGGGGACTGAAGCTTTCTTT. Its protein product is CASSPGGTEAFF.

J is TRBJ2-5 and V is TRBV4-1; D is uncertain. V was clipped by 1 base and J by 4 bases, with 13 bases between them. CDR3 length: 15 residues. Germline CDR1 and CDR2: MGHRA and YSYEKL. The CDR3 here is CASSQASVGGETQYF. Here the CDR3 DNA reads TGCGCCAGCAGCCAAGCCTCAGTGGGTGGAGAGACCCAGTACTTC.

About this clone itself: Other DNA sequences in the sample encode the same CDR3. The chain couples TRBV18 to TRBJ1-3; D not resolved. Germline CDR1 reads KGHSH; CDR2 reads LQKENI. The germline V and J ends were trimmed by 3 bases and 2 bases, with 5 bases remaining between them. There are 13 residues in the CDR3. CDR3 bases: TGTGCCAGCTCACCCGGACCTGGAAACACCATATATTTT. This gives the protein CASSPGPGNTIYF.

The rearrangement links TRBV28 to TRBJ2-1; TRBD2 matches 8 bases. From germline, CDR1 is MDHEN and CDR2 SYDVKM. J lost 0 bases, V lost 4 bases, and 8 bases had no gene match. CDR3 length: 17 residues. This chain's CDR3 is CASSSPLAVSSYNEQFF. CDR3 sequence (DNA): TGTGCCAGCAGTTCCCCACTAGCGGTTAGCTCCTACAATGAGCAGTTCTTC.

The chain employs TRBV7-9 and TRBJ2-1; weak D call: TRBD2 (6 bases). Trimming stripped 4 bases from V and 4 bases from J, with 11 bases between. The CDR3 consists of 14 residues. The germline V gene has CDR1 SEHNR and CDR2 FQNEAQ (reference sequence). CDR3 protein: CASSWDLTYNEQFF. The CDR3 DNA follows: TGTGCCAGCAGCTGGGACTTAACGTACAATGAGCAGTTCTTC.

The J gene is TRBJ2-6, the V gene TRBV5-1, with TRBD1 matching 11 bases. V lost 4 bases and J lost 2; bases outside the gene matches: 8. This CDR3 has 18 residues. From germline, CDR1 is SGHRS and CDR2 YFSETQ. CDR3 sequence: CASSGTGGGATGANVLTF. Written as DNA, the CDR3 is TGCGCCAGCAGCGGGACAGGGGGAGGCGCGACTGGGGCCAACGTCCTGACTTTC.

V and J are TRBV7-9 and TRBJ2-7, with 14 bases identical to TRBD2. The V gene end was trimmed by 5 bases and the J gene end by 3 bases; junction bases not matched to a gene: 12. Per germline, CDR1 SEHNR and CDR2 FQNEAQ (reference sequence). The CDR3 contains 18 residues. Written as DNA, the CDR3 is TGTGCCAGCAGCGCCGACCTGGGACTAGCGGGAGCTATCTACGAGCAGTACTTC. Its protein product is CASSADLGLAGAIYEQYF.

CDR3 in amino acids: CAISVDRGPNGYTF. The CDR3 DNA is TGTGCCATCAGTGTAGACAGGGGACCGAATGGCTACACCTTC. The chain is built from TRBV10-3 and TRBJ1-2, with 8 positions matching TRBD1. The CDR3 length is 14 residues. The germline gives CDR1 ENHRY, CDR2 SYGVKD. V dropped 4 bases and J dropped 6; count of bases not matched to a gene: 7.

This chain links TRBV6-6 with TRBJ2-1; possibly TRBD2 for D (7 bases). Germline CDR1 MNHNY, CDR2 SVGAGI (reference sequence). With 6 bases removed from V and 7 bases from J, the gap between germline ends came to 16 bases. This CDR3 contains 14 residues. In DNA, the CDR3 is TGTGCCAGCAGGCTAGGGGGGGTGGGTAATGAGCAGTTCTTC. Translated: CASRLGGVGNEQFF.

V gene TRBV19 combines with J gene TRBJ1-1, with D uncertain. Germline V gene data show CDR1 as LNHDA and CDR2 as SQIVND (reference sequence). The V and J ends lost 1 base and 1 base respectively, with 10 bases between them. This CDR3 region has 15 residues. The CDR3 region has the DNA TGTGCCAGTAGTATAGTTCCAGCAGCGAACACTGAAGCTTTCTTT. This sequence encodes CASSIVPAANTEAFF.

CDR3 sequence: CASSGFNTQYF. The CDR3 DNA is TGTGCCAGCAGCGGATTTAATACGCAGTATTTT. The chain is built from TRBV4-2 and TRBJ2-3, with D uncertain. This CDR3 is 11 amino acids long. Looked up from germline, CDR1 is LGHNA and CDR2 is YNFKEQ. V shed 5 bases and J shed 7 bases, with 7 bases lying between them.

CDR3 residues: CSISTGDYEQYF. The DNA of the CDR3 is TGCAGCATCTCGACAGGGGACTACGAGCAGTACTTC. J is TRBJ2-7 and V is TRBV29-1; 8 positions agree with TRBD1. Germline lookup yields CDR1 SQVTM and CDR2 ANQGSEA. The junction had 6 bases not matched to a gene; V was cut back by 8 bases and J by 3 bases. CDR3 length equals 12 residues.

This chain joins TRBV27 and TRBJ2-7, with 7 bases that match TRBD1. This CDR3 spans 16 amino acids. V dropped 6 bases and J dropped 2; count of bases not matched to a gene: 13. The germline V gene has CDR1 MNHEY and CDR2 SMNVEV (reference sequence). The CDR3 nucleotides are TGTGCCAGCAGGAAAACCCTCGGGACAGCCACCTACGAGCAGTACTTC. This gives the protein CASRKTLGTATYEQYF.

The rearrangement joins TRBV15 to TRBJ2-3; D unclear. The V end lost 3 bases, the J end lost 1 base, and 14 bases lay between the germline ends. Germline CDR1 reads LNHNV; CDR2 reads YYDKDF (reference sequence). CDR3 length: 16 residues. The CDR3 reads CATSSSYSRRTDTQYF. In nucleotides, the CDR3 is TGTGCCACCAGCAGCAGCTACAGCCGACGCACAGATACGCAGTATTTT.